This T cell receptor (beta chain) was captured by sequencing in a study of blood T cell repertoires in COVID-19. Study-wide context: T cells, B-cell-depleted T cells, or PBMCs supplied cDNA or gDNA.

Sequenced by immunoSEQ multiplex PCR; TCRdb stores in-frame clones only, minus some. This table has about 370,000 clones, around 87% appearing once. Germline V CDR1 and CDR2: SEHNR, FQNEAQ (reference sequence). The CDR3 has 15 amino acids. Between the trimmed V and J ends, which lost 3 bases and 2 bases, there was a span of 12 bases. Ages ranged from about 18 to 89 years, with residence in 24 US areas. The study assigned cohorts using participant-reported clinical history. Resolution of symptoms, clearance, or two negative PCRs was present in recovered Cohort 3 donors. The chain is built from TRBV7-9 and TRBJ2-3, with a weak D call TRBD2 (5 bases). The sample was PBMCs or T cells enriched from blood (not recorded which). The receptor was isolated from a man aged 18-30 years who had recovered from COVID-19. The CDR3 loop reads CASSFDGRLTDTQYF. The CDR3 DNA follows: TGTGCCAGCAGCTTCGATGGGAGACTCACAGATACGCAGTATTTT.